This T cell receptor beta chain was identified in a study of blood T cell repertoires in COVID-19. This clone was seen a few times. Sequenced by immunoSEQ multiplex PCR; TCRdb stores in-frame clones only, minus some. The sample has 110,000 or so clones, approximately 86% seen once. The CDR3 consists of 18 residues. Germline V gene data show CDR1 as MRHNA and CDR2 as SNTAGT. J gave up 10 bases and V 4 bases, and 20 bases lay outside the gene matches. The source of this sequence is a human donor in a cohort sampled during active COVID-19. V gene TRBV6-4 combines with J gene TRBJ1-5; 9 nucleotides match TRBD1. Sequencing used peripheral blood. The CDR3 here is CASSVEGQGLTRCGPQHF. The CDR3 nucleotides read TGTGCCAGCAGTGTGGAGGGACAGGGCTTGACCCGTTGCGGTCCCCAGCATTTT.